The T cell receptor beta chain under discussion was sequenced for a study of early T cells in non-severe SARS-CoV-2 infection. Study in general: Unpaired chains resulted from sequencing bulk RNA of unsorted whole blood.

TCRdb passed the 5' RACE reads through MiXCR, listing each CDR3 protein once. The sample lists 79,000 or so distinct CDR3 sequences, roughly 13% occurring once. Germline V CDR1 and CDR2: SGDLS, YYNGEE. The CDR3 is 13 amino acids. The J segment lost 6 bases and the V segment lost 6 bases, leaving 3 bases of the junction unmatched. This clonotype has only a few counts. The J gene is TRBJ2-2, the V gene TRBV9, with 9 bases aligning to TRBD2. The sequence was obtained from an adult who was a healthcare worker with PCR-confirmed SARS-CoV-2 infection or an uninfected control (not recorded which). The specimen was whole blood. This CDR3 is CASTSGIPGELFF. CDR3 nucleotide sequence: TGTGCCAGCACTAGCGGGATCCCCGGGGAGCTGTTTTTT.